This T cell receptor (beta chain) was sequenced during a study of blood T cell repertoires in COVID-19. Study context: The cDNA or gDNA used as material had been derived from T cells, B-cell-depleted T cells, or PBMCs.

The CDR3 totals 16 residues. V lost 1 base, J lost 2 bases, and 7 bases stayed unmatched. In germline, CDR1 is LGHDT, CDR2 YNNKEL (reference sequence). The study recruited people aged about 18 to 95 years across about two dozen US areas. Membership in each cohort depended on participant-reported clinical history. Libraries were prepared by immunoSEQ multiplex PCR; TCRdb keeps only in-frame clonotypes and omits some of them. The sample contains about 160,000 clones, roughly 80% of which appear only once. The chain carries TRBV3-1 (or the pseudogene TRBV3-2) and TRBJ2-7; TRBD1 matches at 8 bases. Sequencing was carried out using PBMCs or T cells enriched from blood (not recorded which). The source is a woman between 35 and 50 years old with acute COVID-19. Written as DNA, the CDR3 is TGTGCCAGCAGCCAAGGTATCGGACAGGGAGCCTACGAGCAGTACTTC. It encodes CASSQGIGQGAYEQYF.